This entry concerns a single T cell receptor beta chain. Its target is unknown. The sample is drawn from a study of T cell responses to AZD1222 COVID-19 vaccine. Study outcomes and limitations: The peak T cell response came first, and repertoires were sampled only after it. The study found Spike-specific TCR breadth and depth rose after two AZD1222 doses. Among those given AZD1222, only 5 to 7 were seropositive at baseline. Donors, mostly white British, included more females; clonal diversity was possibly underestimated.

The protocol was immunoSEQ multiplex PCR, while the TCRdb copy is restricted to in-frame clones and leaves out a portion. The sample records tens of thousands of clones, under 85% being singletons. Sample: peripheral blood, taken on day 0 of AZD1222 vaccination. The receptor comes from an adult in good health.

The CDR3 DNA is TGTGCCAGCAGCGTCACCTCTAGCGGGGCCTACAATGAGCAGTTCTTC. This translates into CASSVTSSGAYNEQFF. This chain connects TRBV9 to TRBJ2-1; TRBD2 matches 9 bases. From germline, CDR1 is SGDLS and CDR2 YYNGEE. The CDR3 loop spans 16 amino acids. Germline trimming cut 2 bases from V and 2 bases from J; bases unmatched to any gene: 5.